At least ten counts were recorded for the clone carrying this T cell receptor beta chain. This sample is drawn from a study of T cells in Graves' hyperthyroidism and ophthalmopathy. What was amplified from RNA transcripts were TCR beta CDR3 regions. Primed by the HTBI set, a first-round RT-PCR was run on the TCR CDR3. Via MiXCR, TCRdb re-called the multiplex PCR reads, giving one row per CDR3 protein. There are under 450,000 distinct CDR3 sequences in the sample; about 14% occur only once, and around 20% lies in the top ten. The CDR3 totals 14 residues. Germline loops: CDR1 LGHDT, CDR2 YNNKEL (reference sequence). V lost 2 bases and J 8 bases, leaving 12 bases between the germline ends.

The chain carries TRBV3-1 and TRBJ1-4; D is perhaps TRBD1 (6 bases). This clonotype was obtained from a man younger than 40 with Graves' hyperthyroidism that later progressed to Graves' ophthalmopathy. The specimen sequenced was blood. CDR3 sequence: CASSQKPGVEKLFF. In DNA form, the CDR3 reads TGTGCCAGCAGCCAAAAACCAGGGGTCGAAAAACTGTTTTTT.